These 25 T cell receptor beta chains were sequenced from one sample in a study of metastatic and nonmetastatic thyroid tumors. TCRdb reprocessed the PCR reads via MiXCR. Of about 41,000 clones listed, 20% to 25% were seen once; the top ten hold around 15%. Thyroid surgery took place with no prior treatment in any patient. Input material: tumor tissue. These receptor sequences come from a female donor with papillary thyroid cancer or a benign thyroid nodule (not recorded which). Some clones in this sample may be carry-over from other donors' samples.

This clone was counted once. The rearrangement uses TRBV20-1 and TRBJ2-1, with 8 bases aligning to TRBD2. Germline CDR1 reads DFQATT; CDR2 reads SNEGSKA (reference sequence). The CDR3 contains 13 residues. J lost 8 bases, V lost 3 bases, and 6 bases had no gene match. The CDR3 spells CSASGGDDYEQFF. The DNA for the CDR3 is TGCAGTGCTAGCGGGGGGGACGACTATGAGCAGTTCTTC.

This clone was seen only a few times. The chain uses TRBV6-1 and TRBJ2-3, with 13 bases that match TRBD2. This CDR3 spans 18 amino acids. In germline, CDR1 is MNHNS, CDR2 SASEGT. J lost 2 bases, V lost 4 bases, and 9 bases had no gene match. The DNA of the CDR3 is TGTGCCAGCAGTGCGGGGACTAGCGGGATGGGGTTCACAGATACGCAGTATTTT. It encodes CASSAGTSGMGFTDTQYF.

There are a few counts of this clone. The V call is TRBV12-3 or TRBV12-4, the J call TRBJ2-7; D is possibly TRBD2 (6 bases). There are 13 residues in the CDR3. V lost 5 bases and J 2 bases, leaving 10 bases between the germline ends. The CDR3, as DNA: TGTGCCAGCAGTAGTACTAGCCCCTACGAGCAGTACTTC. Translating gives CASSSTSPYEQYF.

This clone was picked up many times. The same CDR3 arises from other DNA sequences in this sample as well. The chain employs TRBV7-8 and TRBJ2-2; 8 nucleotides agree with TRBD2. CDR1 is SGHVS and CDR2 is FQNEAQ in the germline V gene. The trim removed 2 bases at V and 2 bases at J, leaving 7 bases unmatched. The CDR3 has 17 amino acids. The CDR3 spells CASSLRASGFNTGELFF. The CDR3 region has the DNA TGTGCCAGCAGCTTACGAGCTAGCGGGTTTAACACCGGGGAGCTGTTTTTT.

This clone was seen repeatedly, ten times or more. In DNA form, the CDR3 reads TGTGCCAGCAGCTTAGGAGGGGCTAGCGGAACCACAGATACGCAGTATTTT. Amino acids: CASSLGGASGTTDTQYF. The chain employs TRBV11-2 and TRBJ2-3; 7 bases agree with TRBD2. Trimming at V came to 1 base and at J to 2 bases, leaving 9 bases not matched to a gene. Germline V gives CDR1 SGHAT, CDR2 FQNNGV. The CDR3 length is 17 residues.

In its sample, this clone was seen many times. The gene calls are TRBV24-1 and TRBJ1-2; 8 positions match TRBD1. The germline gives CDR1 KGHDR, CDR2 SFDVKD. The CDR3 covers 13 residues. The J segment lost 6 bases and the V segment lost 3 bases, leaving 2 bases of the junction unmatched. The CDR3 DNA follows: TGTGCCACCAGTGATCAGGACAGGGATGGCTACACCTTC. It translates to CATSDQDRDGYTF.

V usage is TRBV11-3 and J usage is TRBJ2-7; no clear D gene. Trimming removed 5 bases at V and 5 bases at J, with 16 bases between. The length of the CDR3 is 14 residues. Per germline, CDR1 SGHNT and CDR2 YENEEA. The CDR3 is CASSPTGTPNEQYF. The CDR3 DNA is TGTGCCAGCAGCCCGACTGGAACCCCCAACGAGCAGTACTTC.

For this clone: A junction boundary mismatches the germline segment, possibly from a read error. V gene TRBV20-1 combines with J gene TRBJ2-1; TRBD2 aligns across 9 bases. The CDR3 sequence is 14 residues long. Germline-derived CDR1 and CDR2 are DFQATT and SNEGSKA (reference sequence). DNA for the CDR3: TGCAGTGCTAGGCGGATTAGCGGGAGCGATGATCAGTTCTTC. It encodes CSARRISGSDDQFF.

Note on this clone: This CDR3 is missing its conserved last phenylalanine or tryptophan, likely due to a read error. The DNA is left out, because the CDR3 cannot be placed on it with certainty; the CDR3 is given as TCRdb lists it. The V and J genes are TRBV7-2 and TRBJ2-2. Per germline, CDR1 SGHTA and CDR2 FQGNSA. The CDR3 extends over 8 residues, inclusive of both ends. The CDR3 spells CASSPLGG.

This clone was recorded at least ten times. For the CDR3, the DNA is TGTGCCAGCGAACAGGGGAGACGGTGGCAGCCCCAGCATTTT. Translated, it gives CASEQGRRWQPQHF. The chain is built from TRBV28 and TRBJ1-5; TRBD1 matches at 7 bases. The CDR3 spans 14 residues. Germline V gene data show CDR1 as MDHEN and CDR2 as SYDVKM. After removal of 8 bases from V and 7 bases from J, the junction contained 11 bases not matched to a gene.

The V gene is TRBV6-1, the J gene TRBJ2-1; maybe TRBD2 (5 bases). This CDR3 is 11 amino acids long. Trimming pared 8 bases from V and 6 bases from J, leaving 8 bases between. The germline V gene encodes CDR1 MNHNS and CDR2 SASEGT. The chain's CDR3 is CASERGNEQFF. CDR3 DNA sequence: TGTGCCAGCGAACGGGGCAATGAGCAGTTCTTC.

This clone was counted many times. V is TRBV2 and J is TRBJ1-5, with 8 bases that match TRBD1. This CDR3 contains 14 residues. With 5 bases clipped from V and 5 bases from J, the junction kept 5 bases outside the gene matches. The germline V gene has CDR1 SNHLY and CDR2 FYNNEI. The chain's CDR3 is CASSTGGGDQPQHF. DNA of the CDR3: TGTGCCAGCAGTACAGGGGGAGGAGATCAGCCCCAGCATTTT.

This clone has at least ten counts. The chain uses TRBV5-6 and TRBJ2-4; TRBD1 might be the D (7 bases). CDR3 length equals 13 residues. Looked up from germline, CDR1 is SGHDT and CDR2 is YYEEEE. Trimming left V 4 bases short and J 8 bases short, with 13 bases between. The CDR3 nucleotides are TGTGCCAGCAGCCTCAGGGGGGTGGACATTCAGTACTTC. This translates into CASSLRGVDIQYF. The whole variable domain, remainder taken from reference TRBV5-6 and TRBJ2-4, is DAGVTQSPTHLIKTRGQQVTLRCSPKSGHDTVSWYQQALGQGPQFIFQYYEEEERQRGNFPDRFSGHQFPNYSSELNVNALLLGDSALYLCASSLRGVDIQYFGAGTRLSVL.

This chain links TRBV20-1 with TRBJ2-7; 9 nucleotides align to TRBD1. The CDR3 extends over 15 amino acids. With V trimmed by 0 bases and J by 4 bases, 7 bases remained unmatched. Germline V lookup: CDR1 DFQATT, CDR2 SNEGSKA (reference sequence). The CDR3 protein is CSARDGGTGLYEQYF. The CDR3 DNA reads TGCAGTGCTAGAGACGGAGGGACAGGGCTTTACGAGCAGTACTTC.

At least ten counts were recorded for this clone. This chain links TRBV6-1 with TRBJ2-3; D unresolved. The CDR3 covers 14 residues. The germline V gene encodes CDR1 MNHNS and CDR2 SASEGT. V was pared by 6 bases and J by 4 bases, with 14 bases between. This CDR3 reads CASRPFLGADTQYF. The CDR3 coding sequence is TGTGCCAGCAGGCCATTCCTAGGAGCAGATACGCAGTATTTT.

This clone was seen a few times. A read error may explain this, as a much larger clone is one base away. The rearrangement uses TRBV7-9 and TRBJ1-1; no firm D call. This CDR3 is 11 amino acids long. V lost 6 bases and J 1 base, leaving 3 bases between the germline ends. Germline V gives CDR1 SEHNR, CDR2 FQNEAQ (reference sequence). CDR3 amino acids: CASRQNTEAFF. The CDR3 region has the DNA TGTGCCAGCAGACAGAACACTGAAGCTTTCTTT.

This clone was picked up many times. The rearrangement links TRBV24-1 to TRBJ1-5, with D possibly TRBD1 on 5 matching bases. Germline lookup yields CDR1 KGHDR and CDR2 SFDVKD. The V and J ends lost 3 bases and 2 bases respectively, with 7 bases between them. The CDR3 sequence is 14 residues long. CDR3 DNA: TGTGCCACCAGTGATCGGGGGGGCAATCAGCCCCAGCATTTT. This encodes CATSDRGGNQPQHF.

This clone was counted a few times. A much bigger clone sits one base away, suggesting this may be a read error. The chain couples TRBV20-1 to TRBJ2-7; maybe TRBD1 (6 bases). Trimming removed 8 bases from V and 3 bases from J, with 11 bases in between. There are 11 residues in the CDR3. The germline V gene has CDR1 DFQATT and CDR2 SNEGSKA (reference sequence). The CDR3 spells CSWSDSYEQYF. For the CDR3, the DNA is TGCAGTTGGTCGGACAGCTACGAGCAGTACTTC.

This clone occurred a few times. This chain uses TRBV20-1 with TRBJ2-3; TRBD1 aligns across 11 bases. Germline V gene lookup returns CDR1 DFQATT and CDR2 SNEGSKA (reference sequence). The CDR3 has 14 residues. Trimming at V came to 5 bases and at J to 6 bases, leaving 7 bases not matched to a gene. As DNA, the CDR3 is TGCAGTGCTCCCAGGACAGGGGGCGTTGATACGCAGTATTTT. This gives the protein CSAPRTGGVDTQYF.

The chain joins TRBV20-1 to TRBJ2-4; a weak D match, TRBD1 (5 bases). Germline V lookup: CDR1 DFQATT, CDR2 SNEGSKA (reference sequence). The CDR3 loop spans 18 amino acids. With 6 bases removed from V and 0 bases from J, the gap between germline ends came to 24 bases. CDR3 in amino acids: CSAPPLGQGFLAKNIQYF. CDR3 nucleotides: TGCAGTGCCCCCCCGCTCGGCCAGGGATTTTTAGCCAAAAACATTCAGTACTTC.

The chain uses TRBV4-2 and TRBJ2-7; TRBD2 matches at 9 bases. V gave up 5 bases and J gave up 6 bases; unmatched junction bases: 8. Germline V gene sequence: CDR1 LGHNA, CDR2 YNFKEQ. This CDR3 is 14 amino acids long. The CDR3 region has the DNA TGTGCCAGCAGCAGTGGGCGGGAGGGCCGCGAGCAGTACTTC. Residues: CASSSGREGREQYF.

In its sample, this clone was seen a few times. The V gene is TRBV6-1, the J gene TRBJ1-3, with TRBD1 as a possible D gene (5 bases). The V end was cut by 6 bases, the J end by 0 bases, with 18 bases between. This CDR3 region has 17 residues. Germline-derived CDR1 and CDR2 are MNHNS and SASEGT. CDR3 sequence (DNA): TGTGCCAGCAGCCGTCCCGGGACCTCTTTCTCTGGAAACACCATATATTTT. This encodes CASSRPGTSFSGNTIYF.

The V call is TRBV5-1, the J call TRBJ1-2; TRBD1 is a possible D gene (5 bases). Trimming left V 4 bases short and J 6 bases short, with 19 bases between. The CDR3 spans 15 residues. Per the germline V gene, CDR1 is SGHRS and CDR2 is YFSETQ. CDR3 sequence (DNA): TGCGCCAGCAGCCAGGCAGGGCGGGGACTAAATGGCTACACCTTC. Its translation: CASSQAGRGLNGYTF.

This clone was observed many times. The rearrangement uses TRBV5-4 and TRBJ2-1; D perhaps matches TRBD1 (6 bases). V was clipped by 2 bases and J by 5 bases, with 14 bases between them. This CDR3 has 15 residues. Germline loops: CDR1 SGHNT, CDR2 YYREEE (reference sequence). CDR3 nucleotide sequence: TGTGCCAGCAGCTTTTTGACCGGGACAAACAATGAGCAGTTCTTC. Translated: CASSFLTGTNNEQFF. The complete variable domain, with remaining parts taken from reference TRBV5-4 and TRBJ2-1, reads ETGVTQSPTHLIKTRGQQVTLRCSSQSGHNTVSWYQQALGQGPQFIFQYYREEENGRGNFPPRFSGLQFPNYSSELNVNALELDDSALYLCASSFLTGTNNEQFFGPGTRLTVL.

V usage is TRBV20-1 and J usage is TRBJ2-7; 8 nucleotides match TRBD2. This CDR3 comprises 14 residues. Germline lookup yields CDR1 DFQATT and CDR2 SNEGSKA (reference sequence). The J segment lost 12 bases and the V segment lost 3 bases, leaving 16 bases of the junction unmatched. In DNA, the CDR3 is TGCAGTGCTAGGGACTTCTCCGGGGGACTAGGGCCGTACTTC. Protein product: CSARDFSGGLGPYF.